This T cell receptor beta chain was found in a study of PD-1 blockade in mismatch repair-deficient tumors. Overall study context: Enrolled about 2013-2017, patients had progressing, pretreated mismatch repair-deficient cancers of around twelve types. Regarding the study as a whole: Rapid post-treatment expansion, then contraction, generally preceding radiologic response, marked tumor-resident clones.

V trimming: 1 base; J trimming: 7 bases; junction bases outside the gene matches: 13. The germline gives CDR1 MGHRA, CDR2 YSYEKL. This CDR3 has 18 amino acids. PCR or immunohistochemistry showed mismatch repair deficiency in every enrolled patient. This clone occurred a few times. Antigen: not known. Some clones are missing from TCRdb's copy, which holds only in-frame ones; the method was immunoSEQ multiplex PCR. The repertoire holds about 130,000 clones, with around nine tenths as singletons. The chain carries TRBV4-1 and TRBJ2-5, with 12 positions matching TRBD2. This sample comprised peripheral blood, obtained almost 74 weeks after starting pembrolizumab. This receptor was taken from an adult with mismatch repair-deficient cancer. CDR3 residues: CASSQAGTSGRRDGTQYF. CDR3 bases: TGCGCCAGCAGCCAAGCCGGGACTAGCGGGCGTCGAGATGGGACCCAGTACTTC.